This T cell receptor (beta chain) was observed in a study of T cells in Graves' hyperthyroidism and ophthalmopathy. Whole-study results and caveats: The model's output predicted ophthalmopathy at a median of roughly 6.9 months prior to onset.

With a duration under 2 months, the hyperthyroidism was newly diagnosed in patients aged 18 to 65. Uncontrolled infection, other autoimmune disease, pregnancy or lactation disqualified patients from enrolment. Used for diagnoses were clinical symptoms, serum thyroxine and TRAb, thyroid ultrasound and orbital computed tomography. Template material for amplifying TCR beta CDR3 regions consisted of RNA transcripts. The HTBI primer set drove a first-round RT-PCR of the TCR CDR3. TCRdb used MiXCR to reprocess the multiplex PCR reads, holding one entry per CDR3 protein. The table shows a few hundred thousand distinct CDR3 sequences, with 46% occurring only once. As concerns this clonotype: Its antigen is undetermined.

Germline V lookup: CDR1 MGHRA, CDR2 YSYEKL. V gave up 4 bases and J gave up 1 base, with 15 bases separating them. The CDR3 extends over 16 amino acids. The rearrangement joins TRBV4-1 to TRBJ2-3; D possibly corresponds to TRBD1 (5 bases). The clonotype comes from a woman between 18 and 29 years old with Graves' hyperthyroidism. The sequenced material came from peripheral blood or thyroid tissue (not recorded which). This chain's CDR3 is CASSPGRGQGTDTQYF. CDR3 DNA: TGCGCCAGCAGCCCCGGTAGGGGCCAGGGCACAGATACGCAGTATTTT.